The T cell receptor beta chain under discussion was sequenced for a study of beta chain features in type 1 diabetes. Across the study: On cell yields, gender and age, patients and healthy donors were similar.

The investigators reverse transcribed all of the isolated RNA, so they sequenced expressed TCRB transcripts. Naive, central memory and regulatory T cell samples averaged around 3.8 million reads. TCRdb's table, derived via immunoSEQ multiplex PCR, lists solely in-frame clones and lacks some. Seen here are hundreds of thousands of clones, about 14% observed once, and the top ten hold under 0.095%. With respect to this clone: Antigen unknown.

Findings of the study overall: An over-representation of cells with high TCR expression could result from cDNA sequencing.

There are 13 residues in the CDR3. From germline, CDR1 is SGHRS and CDR2 YFSETQ. V was clipped by 3 bases and J by 6 bases, with 9 bases between them. Sequenced: naive CD4+ T cells from blood. The sequence derives from a young man in good health. This rearrangement joins TRBV5-1 to TRBJ1-4; no clear D. CDR3 DNA: TGCGCCAGCAGCTCCCGGCGCGATGAAAAACTGTTTTTT. Residues: CASSSRRDEKLFF.